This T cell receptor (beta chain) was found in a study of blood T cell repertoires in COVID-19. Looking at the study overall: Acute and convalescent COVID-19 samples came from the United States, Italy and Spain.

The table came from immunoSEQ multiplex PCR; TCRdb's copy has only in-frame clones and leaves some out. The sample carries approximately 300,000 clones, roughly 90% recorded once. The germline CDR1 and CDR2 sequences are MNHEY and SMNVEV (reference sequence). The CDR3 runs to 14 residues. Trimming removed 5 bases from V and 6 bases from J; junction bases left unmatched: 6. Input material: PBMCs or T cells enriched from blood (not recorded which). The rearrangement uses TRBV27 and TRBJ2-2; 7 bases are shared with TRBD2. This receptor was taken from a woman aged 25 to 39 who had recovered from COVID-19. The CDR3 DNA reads TGTGCCAGCAGTCGGATTGGGGGGGCCGGGGAGCTGTTTTTT. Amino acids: CASSRIGGAGELFF.